The clone carrying this TCR beta chain occurred a few times. Its antigen is as yet unknown. Germline CDR1 GTSNPN, CDR2 SVGIG (reference sequence). This CDR3 region has 13 residues. Trimming removed 2 bases from V and 3 bases from J; junction bases left unmatched: 3. 13 Jbeta primers and 60 Vbeta primers were used for the PCR. Repertoires were generated with immunoSEQ multiplex PCR, while TCRdb's copy carries only in-frame clones and drops some. The table has roughly 120,000 clones, 75% to 85% seen once. These data originate in a study of cytomegalovirus exposure and HLA in healthy donors. Study-wide results and limits: Researchers reported in a later analysis that common viral pathogens appeared linked to several top clusters.

This TCR was recovered from a middle-aged man in good health and CMV-seronegative. This chain joins TRBV30 and TRBJ1-2, with 7 nucleotides matching TRBD1. The sample consisted of PBMCs. The CDR3 sequence: CAWSSGQYYGYTF. The CDR3 nucleotides are TGTGCCTGGAGTTCGGGACAGTACTATGGCTACACCTTC.